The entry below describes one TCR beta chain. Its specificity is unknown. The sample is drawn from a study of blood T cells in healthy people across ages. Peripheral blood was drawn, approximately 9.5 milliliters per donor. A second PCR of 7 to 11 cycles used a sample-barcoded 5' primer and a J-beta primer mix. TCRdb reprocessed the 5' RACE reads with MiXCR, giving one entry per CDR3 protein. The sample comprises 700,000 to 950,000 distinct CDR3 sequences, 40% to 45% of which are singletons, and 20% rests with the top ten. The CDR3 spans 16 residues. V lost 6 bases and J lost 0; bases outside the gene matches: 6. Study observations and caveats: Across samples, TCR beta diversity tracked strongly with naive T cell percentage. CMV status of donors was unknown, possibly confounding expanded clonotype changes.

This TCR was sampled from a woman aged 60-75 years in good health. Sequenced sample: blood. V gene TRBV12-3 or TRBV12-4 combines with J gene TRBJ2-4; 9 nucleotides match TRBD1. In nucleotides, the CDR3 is TGTGCCAGCAGCCGGGGGACAGGGAAAGCCAAAAACATTCAGTACTTC. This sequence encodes CASSRGTGKAKNIQYF.